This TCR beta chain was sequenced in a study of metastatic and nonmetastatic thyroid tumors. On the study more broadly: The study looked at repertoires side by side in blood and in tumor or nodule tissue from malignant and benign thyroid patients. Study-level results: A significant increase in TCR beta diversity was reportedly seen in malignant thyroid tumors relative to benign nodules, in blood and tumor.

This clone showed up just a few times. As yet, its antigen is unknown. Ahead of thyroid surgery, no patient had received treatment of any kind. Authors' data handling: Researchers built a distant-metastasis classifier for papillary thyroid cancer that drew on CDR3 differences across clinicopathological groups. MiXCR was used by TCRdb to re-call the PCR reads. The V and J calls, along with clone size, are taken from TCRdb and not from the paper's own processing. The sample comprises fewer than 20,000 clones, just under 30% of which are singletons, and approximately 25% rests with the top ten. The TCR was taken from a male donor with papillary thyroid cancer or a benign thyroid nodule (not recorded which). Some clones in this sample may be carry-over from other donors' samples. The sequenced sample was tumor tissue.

The CDR3 spells CASKVPGSYNEQFF. The DNA for the CDR3 is TGTGCCAGTAAGGTTCCGGGCTCCTACAATGAGCAGTTCTTC. The V gene is TRBV19, the J gene TRBJ2-1; D unresolved. This CDR3 is 14 amino acids long. V was trimmed by 7 bases and J by 0 bases, leaving 10 bases between them. Germline V gene lookup returns CDR1 LNHDA and CDR2 SQIVND (reference sequence).